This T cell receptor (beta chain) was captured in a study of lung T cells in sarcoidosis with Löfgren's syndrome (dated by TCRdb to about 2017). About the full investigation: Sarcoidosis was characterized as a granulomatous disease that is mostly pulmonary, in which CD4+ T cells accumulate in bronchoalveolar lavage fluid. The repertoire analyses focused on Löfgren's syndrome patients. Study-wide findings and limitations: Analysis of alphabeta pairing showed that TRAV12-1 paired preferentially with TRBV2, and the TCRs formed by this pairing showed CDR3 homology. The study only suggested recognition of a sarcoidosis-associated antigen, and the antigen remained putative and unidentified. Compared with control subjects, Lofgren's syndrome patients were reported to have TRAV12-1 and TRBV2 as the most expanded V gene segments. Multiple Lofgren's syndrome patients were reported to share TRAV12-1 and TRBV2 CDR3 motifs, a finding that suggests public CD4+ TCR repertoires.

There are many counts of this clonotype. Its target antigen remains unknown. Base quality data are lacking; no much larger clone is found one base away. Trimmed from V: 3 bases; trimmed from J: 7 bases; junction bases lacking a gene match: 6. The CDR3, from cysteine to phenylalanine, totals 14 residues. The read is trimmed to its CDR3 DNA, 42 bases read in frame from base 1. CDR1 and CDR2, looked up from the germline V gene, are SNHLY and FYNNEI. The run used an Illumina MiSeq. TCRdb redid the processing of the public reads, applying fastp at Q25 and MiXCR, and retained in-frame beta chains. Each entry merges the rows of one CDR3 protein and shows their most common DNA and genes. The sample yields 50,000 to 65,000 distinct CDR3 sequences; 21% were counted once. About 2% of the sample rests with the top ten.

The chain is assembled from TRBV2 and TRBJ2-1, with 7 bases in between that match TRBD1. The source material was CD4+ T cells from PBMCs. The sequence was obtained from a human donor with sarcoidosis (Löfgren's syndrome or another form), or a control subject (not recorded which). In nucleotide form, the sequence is TGTGCCAGCAGTGAGAACAGGGGAATAAATGAGCAGTTCTTC. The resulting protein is CASSENRGINEQFF.